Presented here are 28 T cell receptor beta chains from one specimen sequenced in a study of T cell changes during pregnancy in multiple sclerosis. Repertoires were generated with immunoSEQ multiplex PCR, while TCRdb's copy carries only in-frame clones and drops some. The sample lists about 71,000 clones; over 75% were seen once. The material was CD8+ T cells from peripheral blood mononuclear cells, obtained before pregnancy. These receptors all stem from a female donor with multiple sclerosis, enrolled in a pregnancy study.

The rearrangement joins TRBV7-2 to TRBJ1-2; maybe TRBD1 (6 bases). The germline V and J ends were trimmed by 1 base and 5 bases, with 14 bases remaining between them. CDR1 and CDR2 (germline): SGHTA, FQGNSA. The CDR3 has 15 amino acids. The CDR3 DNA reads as TGTGCCAGCAGCTTAGACCCAGGGGATACTTATGGCTACACCTTC. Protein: CASSLDPGDTYGYTF.

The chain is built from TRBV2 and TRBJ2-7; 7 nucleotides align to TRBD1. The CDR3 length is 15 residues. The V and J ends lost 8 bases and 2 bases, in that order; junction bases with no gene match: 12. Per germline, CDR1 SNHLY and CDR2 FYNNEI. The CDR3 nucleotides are TGTGCCAGCTGGCTGGTGGGGACAGACCCCTACGAGCAGTACTTC. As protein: CASWLVGTDPYEQYF.

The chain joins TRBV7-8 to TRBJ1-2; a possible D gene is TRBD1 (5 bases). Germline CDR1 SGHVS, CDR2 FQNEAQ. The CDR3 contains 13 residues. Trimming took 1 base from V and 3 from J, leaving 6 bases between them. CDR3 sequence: CASSLGRDYGYTF. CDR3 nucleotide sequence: TGTGCCAGCAGCTTAGGCAGGGACTATGGCTACACCTTC.

In nucleotides, the CDR3 is TGTGCCAGCAGTGTGGAAGACCTAGCGGGGGGAGAGACCCAGTACTTC. Translating gives CASSVEDLAGGETQYF. J is TRBJ2-5 and V is TRBV14; 11 nucleotides agree with TRBD2. The CDR3 is made up of 16 amino acids. Germline CDR1 and CDR2: SGHDN and FVKESK. The V and J ends lost 6 bases and 4 bases, in that order; junction bases with no gene match: 10.

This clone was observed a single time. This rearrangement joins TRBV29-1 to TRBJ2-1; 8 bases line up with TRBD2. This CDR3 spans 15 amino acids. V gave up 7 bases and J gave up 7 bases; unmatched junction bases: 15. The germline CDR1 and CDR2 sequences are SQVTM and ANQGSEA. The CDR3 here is CSASSSSGNLNEQFF. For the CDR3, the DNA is TGCAGCGCCTCATCGAGTAGCGGGAACTTGAATGAGCAGTTCTTC.

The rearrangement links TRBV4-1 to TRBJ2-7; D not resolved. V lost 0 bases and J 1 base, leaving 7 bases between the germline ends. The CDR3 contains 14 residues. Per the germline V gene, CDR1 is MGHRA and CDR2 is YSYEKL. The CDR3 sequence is CASSQEQRSYEQYF. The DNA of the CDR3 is TGCGCCAGCAGCCAAGAGCAGCGTTCCTACGAGCAGTACTTC.

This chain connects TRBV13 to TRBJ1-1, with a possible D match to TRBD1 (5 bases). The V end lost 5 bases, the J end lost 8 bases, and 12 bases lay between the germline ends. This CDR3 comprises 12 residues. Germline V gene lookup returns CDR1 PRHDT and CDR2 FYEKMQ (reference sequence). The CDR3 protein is CASSGASGEAFF. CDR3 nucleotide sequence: TGTGCCAGCAGCGGGGCGTCAGGGGAAGCTTTCTTT.

CDR3 sequence (DNA): TGTGCCAGTAGGGGAGGACAGGAGGGCTACGAGCAGTACTTC. Its translation: CASRGGQEGYEQYF. This chain joins TRBV19 and TRBJ2-7, with a weak D call TRBD1 (7 bases). The germline V gene has CDR1 LNHDA and CDR2 SQIVND (reference sequence). This CDR3 has 14 amino acids. V shed 6 bases and J shed 3 bases, with 15 bases lying between them.

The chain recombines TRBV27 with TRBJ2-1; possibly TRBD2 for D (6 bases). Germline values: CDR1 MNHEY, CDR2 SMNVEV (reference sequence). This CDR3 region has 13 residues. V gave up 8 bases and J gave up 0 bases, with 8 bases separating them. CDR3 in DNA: TGTGCCAGCGGGGGGAGCTCCTACAATGAGCAGTTCTTC. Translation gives CASGGSSYNEQFF.

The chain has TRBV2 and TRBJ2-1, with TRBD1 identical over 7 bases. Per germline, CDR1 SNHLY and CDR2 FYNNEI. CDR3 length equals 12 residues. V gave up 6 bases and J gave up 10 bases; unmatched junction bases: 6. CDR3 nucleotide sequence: TGTGCCAGCAGCGGGGACAGACGAGAGCAGTTCTTC. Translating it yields CASSGDRREQFF.

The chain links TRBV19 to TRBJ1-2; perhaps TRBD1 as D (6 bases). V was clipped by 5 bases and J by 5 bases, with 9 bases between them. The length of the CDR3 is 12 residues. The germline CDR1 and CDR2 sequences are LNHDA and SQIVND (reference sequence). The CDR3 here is CASSQGMYGYTF. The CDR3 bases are TGTGCCAGTAGTCAGGGGATGTATGGCTACACCTTC. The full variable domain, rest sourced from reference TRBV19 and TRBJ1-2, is DGGITQSPKYLFRKEGQNVTLSCEQNLNHDAMYWYRQDPGQGLRLIYYSQIVNDFQKGDIAEGYSVSREKKESFPLTVTSAQKNPTAFYLCASSQGMYGYTFGSGTRLTVV.

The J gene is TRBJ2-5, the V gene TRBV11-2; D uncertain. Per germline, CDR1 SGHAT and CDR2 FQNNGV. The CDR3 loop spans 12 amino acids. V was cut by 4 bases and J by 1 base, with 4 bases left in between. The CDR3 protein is CASSSLQETQYF. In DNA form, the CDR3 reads TGTGCCAGCAGCTCCCTCCAAGAGACCCAGTACTTC.

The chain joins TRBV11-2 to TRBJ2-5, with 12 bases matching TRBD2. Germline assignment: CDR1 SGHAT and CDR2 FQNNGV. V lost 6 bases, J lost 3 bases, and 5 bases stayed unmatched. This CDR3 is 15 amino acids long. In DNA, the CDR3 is TGTGCCAGCAGGAGACTAGCGGGGGTTGAAGAGACCCAGTACTTC. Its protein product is CASRRLAGVEETQYF.

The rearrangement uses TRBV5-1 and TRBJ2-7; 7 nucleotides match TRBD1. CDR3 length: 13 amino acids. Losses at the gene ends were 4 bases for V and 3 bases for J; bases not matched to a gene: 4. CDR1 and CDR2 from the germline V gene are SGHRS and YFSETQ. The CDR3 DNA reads TGCGCCAGCAGCCACAGGGGATACTACGAGCAGTACTTC. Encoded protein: CASSHRGYYEQYF.

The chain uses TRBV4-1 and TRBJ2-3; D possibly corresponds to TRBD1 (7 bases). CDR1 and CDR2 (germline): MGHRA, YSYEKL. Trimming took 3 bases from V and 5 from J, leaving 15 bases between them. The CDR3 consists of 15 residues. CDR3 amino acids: CASSQEGARGDTQYF. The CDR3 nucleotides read TGCGCCAGCAGCCAGGAGGGGGCGCGTGGAGATACGCAGTATTTT.

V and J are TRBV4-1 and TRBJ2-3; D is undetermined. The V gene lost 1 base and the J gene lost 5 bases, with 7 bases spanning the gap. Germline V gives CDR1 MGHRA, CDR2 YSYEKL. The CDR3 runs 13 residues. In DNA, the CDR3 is TGCGCCAGCAGCCAAGTCGAGCTAGATACGCAGTATTTT. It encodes CASSQVELDTQYF.

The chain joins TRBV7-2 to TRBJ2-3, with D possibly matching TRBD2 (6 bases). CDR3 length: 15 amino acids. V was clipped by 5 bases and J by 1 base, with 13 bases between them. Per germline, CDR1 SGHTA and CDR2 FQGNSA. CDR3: CASSAPTRRTDTQYF. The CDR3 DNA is TGTGCCAGCAGCGCCCCGACTAGACGCACAGATACGCAGTATTTT.

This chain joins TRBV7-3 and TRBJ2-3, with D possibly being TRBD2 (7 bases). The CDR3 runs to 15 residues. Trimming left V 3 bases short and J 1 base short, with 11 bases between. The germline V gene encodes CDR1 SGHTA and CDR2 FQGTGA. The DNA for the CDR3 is TGTGCCAGCAGCTTGGGAGGGGGGGGCACAGATACGCAGTATTTT. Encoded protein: CASSLGGGGTDTQYF.

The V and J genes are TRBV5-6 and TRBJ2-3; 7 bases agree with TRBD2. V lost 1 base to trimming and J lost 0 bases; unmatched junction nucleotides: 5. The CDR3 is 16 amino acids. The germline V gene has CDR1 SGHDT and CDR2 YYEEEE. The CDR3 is CASSLMGGGSTDTQYF. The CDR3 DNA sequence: TGTGCCAGCAGCTTGATGGGCGGGGGTAGCACAGATACGCAGTATTTT.

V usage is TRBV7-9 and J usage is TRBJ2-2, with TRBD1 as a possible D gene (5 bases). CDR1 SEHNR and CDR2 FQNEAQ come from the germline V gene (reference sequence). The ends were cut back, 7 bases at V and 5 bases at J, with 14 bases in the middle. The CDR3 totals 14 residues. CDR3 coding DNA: TGTGCCAGCACGGCGAGCAGGGAAACCGGGGAGCTGTTTTTT. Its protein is CASTASRETGELFF.

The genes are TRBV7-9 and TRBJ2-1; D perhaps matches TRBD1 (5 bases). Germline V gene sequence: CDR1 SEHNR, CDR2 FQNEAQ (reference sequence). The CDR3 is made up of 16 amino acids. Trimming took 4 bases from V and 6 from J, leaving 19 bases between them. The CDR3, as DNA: TGTGCCAGCAGCTCCCCCCAGGGTGTTCACCTCAATGAGCAGTTCTTC. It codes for CASSSPQGVHLNEQFF.

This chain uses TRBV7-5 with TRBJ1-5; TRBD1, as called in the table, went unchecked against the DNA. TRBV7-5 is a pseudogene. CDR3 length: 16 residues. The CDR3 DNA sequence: TGTGCCAGAAGCTCGTCCGGGACAGGGGATAGGCAGCCCCAGCATTTT. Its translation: CARSSSGTGDRQPQHF.

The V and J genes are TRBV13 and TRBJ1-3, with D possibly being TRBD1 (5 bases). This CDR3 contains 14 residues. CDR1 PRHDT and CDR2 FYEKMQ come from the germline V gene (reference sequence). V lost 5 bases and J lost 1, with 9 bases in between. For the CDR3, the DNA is TGTGCCAGCAGCGCCAGGGTTTCTGGAAACACCATATATTTT. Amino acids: CASSARVSGNTIYF.

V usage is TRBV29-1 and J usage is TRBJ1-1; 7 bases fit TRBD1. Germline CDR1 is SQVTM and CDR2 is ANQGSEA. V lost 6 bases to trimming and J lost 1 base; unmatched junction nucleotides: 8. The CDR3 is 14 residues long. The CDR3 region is CSVGMTGTNTEAFF. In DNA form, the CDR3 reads TGCAGCGTCGGAATGACAGGGACGAACACTGAAGCTTTCTTT. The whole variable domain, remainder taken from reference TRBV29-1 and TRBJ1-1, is SAVISQKPSRDICQRGTSLTIQCQVDSQVTMMFWYRQQPGQSLTLIATANQGSEATYESGFVIDKFPISRPNLTFSTLTVSNMSPEDSSIYLCSVGMTGTNTEAFFGQGTRLTVV.

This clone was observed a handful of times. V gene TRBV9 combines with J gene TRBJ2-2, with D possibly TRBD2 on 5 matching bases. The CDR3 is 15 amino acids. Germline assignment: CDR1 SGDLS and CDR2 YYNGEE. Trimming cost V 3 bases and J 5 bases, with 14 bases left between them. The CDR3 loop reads CASSAAPGLTGELFF. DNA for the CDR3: TGTGCCAGCAGCGCAGCCCCGGGGTTGACCGGGGAGCTGTTTTTT.

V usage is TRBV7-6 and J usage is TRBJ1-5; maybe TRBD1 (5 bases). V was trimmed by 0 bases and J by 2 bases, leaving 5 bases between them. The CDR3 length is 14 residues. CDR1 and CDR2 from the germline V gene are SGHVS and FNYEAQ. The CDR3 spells CASSLAGGNQPQHF. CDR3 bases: TGTGCCAGCAGCTTAGCAGGGGGCAATCAGCCCCAGCATTTT.

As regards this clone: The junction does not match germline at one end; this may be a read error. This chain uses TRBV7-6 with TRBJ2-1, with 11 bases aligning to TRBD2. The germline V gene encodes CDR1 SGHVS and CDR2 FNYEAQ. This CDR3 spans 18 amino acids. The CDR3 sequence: CASSSTSGAPTSHNEQFF. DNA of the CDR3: TGTGCCAGCAGCTCGACTAGCGGGGCCCCGACCTCCCACAATGAGCAGTTCTTC.

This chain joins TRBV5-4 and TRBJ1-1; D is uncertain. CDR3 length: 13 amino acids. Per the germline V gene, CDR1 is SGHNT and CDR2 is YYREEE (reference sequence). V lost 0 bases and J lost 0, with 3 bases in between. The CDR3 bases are TGTGCCAGCAGCTTGGACTTGAACACTGAAGCTTTCTTT. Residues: CASSLDLNTEAFF.